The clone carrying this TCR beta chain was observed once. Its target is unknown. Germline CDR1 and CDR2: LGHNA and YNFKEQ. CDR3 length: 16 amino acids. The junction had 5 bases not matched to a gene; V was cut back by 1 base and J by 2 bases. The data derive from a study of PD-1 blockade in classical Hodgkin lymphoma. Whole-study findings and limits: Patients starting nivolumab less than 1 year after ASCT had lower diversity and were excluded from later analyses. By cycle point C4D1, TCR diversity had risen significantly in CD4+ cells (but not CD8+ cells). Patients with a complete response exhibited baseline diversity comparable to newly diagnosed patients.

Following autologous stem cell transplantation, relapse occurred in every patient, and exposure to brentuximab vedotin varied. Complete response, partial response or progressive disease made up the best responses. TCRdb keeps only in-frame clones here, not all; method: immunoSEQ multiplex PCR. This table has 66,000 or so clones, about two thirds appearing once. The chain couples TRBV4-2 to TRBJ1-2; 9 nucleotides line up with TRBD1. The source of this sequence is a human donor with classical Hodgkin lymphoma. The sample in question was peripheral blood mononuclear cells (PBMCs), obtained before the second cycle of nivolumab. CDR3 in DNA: TGTGCCAGCAGCCAAGCGACAGGGGGTCCAAACTATGGCTACACCTTC. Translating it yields CASSQATGGPNYGYTF.